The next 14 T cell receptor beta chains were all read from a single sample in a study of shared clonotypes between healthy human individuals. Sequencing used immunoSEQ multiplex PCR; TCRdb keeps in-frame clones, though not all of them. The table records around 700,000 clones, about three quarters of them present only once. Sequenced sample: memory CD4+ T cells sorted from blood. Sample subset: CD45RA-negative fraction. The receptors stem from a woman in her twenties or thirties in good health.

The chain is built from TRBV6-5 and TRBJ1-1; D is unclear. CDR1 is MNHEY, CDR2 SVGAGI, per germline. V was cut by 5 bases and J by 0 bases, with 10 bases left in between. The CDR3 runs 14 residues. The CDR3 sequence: CASSESHLNTEAFF. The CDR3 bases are TGTGCCAGCAGTGAAAGTCATTTGAACACTGAAGCTTTCTTT.

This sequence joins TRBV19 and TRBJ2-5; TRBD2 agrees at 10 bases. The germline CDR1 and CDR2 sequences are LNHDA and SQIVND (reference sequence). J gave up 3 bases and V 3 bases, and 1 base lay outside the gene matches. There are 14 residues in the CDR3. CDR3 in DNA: TGTGCCAGTAGTATTACTAGCGGGAAAGAGACCCAGTACTTC. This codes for CASSITSGKETQYF. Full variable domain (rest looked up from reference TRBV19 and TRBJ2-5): DGGITQSPKYLFRKEGQNVTLSCEQNLNHDAMYWYRQDPGQGLRLIYYSQIVNDFQKGDIAEGYSVSREKKESFPLTVTSAQKNPTAFYLCASSITSGKETQYFGPGTRLLVL.

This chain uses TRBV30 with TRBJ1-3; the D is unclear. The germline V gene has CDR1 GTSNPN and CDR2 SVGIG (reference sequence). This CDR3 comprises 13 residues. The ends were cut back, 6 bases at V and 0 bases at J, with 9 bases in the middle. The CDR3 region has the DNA TGTGCCTGCTCCCAGGTCTCTGGAAACACCATATATTTT. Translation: CACSQVSGNTIYF. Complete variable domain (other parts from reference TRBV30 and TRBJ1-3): SQTIHQWPATLVQPVGSPLSLECTVEGTSNPNLYWYRQAAGRGLQLLFYSVGIGQISSEVPQNLSASRPQDRQFILSSKKLLLSDSGFYLCACSQVSGNTIYFGEGSWLTVV.

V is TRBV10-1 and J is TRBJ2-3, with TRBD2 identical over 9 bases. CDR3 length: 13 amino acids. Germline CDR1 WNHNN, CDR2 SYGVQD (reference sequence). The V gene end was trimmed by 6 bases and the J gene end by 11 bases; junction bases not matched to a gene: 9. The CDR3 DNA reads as TGCGCCAGCAGCCCTAGCGGGAACGGCCTGCAGTATTTT. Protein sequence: CASSPSGNGLQYF.

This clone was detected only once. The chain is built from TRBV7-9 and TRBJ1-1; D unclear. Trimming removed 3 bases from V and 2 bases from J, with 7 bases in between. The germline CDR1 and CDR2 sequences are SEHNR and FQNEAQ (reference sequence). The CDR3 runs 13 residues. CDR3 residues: CASSLATNTEAFF. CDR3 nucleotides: TGTGCCAGCAGCTTGGCTACTAACACTGAAGCTTTCTTT.

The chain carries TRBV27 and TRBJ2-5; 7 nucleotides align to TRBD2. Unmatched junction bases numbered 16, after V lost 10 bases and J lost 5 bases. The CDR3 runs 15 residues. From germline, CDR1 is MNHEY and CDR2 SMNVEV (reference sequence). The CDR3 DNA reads TGTGCCACCCGAACGGGGGGAGTATCGTCGGAGACCCAGTACTTC. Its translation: CATRTGGVSSETQYF.

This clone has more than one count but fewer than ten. The CDR3 DNA sequence: TGCGCCAGCAGTGACCTAGCGGGAGGCGAGCAGTACTTC. This gives the protein CASSDLAGGEQYF. This sequence joins TRBV5-1 and TRBJ2-7, with 11 positions matching TRBD2. The CDR3 is made up of 13 amino acids. CDR1 is SGHRS and CDR2 is YFSETQ in the germline V gene. V trimming: 5 bases; J trimming: 6 bases; junction bases outside the gene matches: 4.

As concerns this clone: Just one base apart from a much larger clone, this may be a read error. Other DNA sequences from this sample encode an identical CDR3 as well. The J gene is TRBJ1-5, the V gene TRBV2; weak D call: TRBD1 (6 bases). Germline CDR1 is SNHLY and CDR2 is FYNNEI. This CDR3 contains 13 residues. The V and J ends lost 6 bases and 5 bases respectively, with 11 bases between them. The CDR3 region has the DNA TGTGCCAGCAGCCGGACAGAAGATCAGCCCCAGCATTTT. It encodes CASSRTEDQPQHF.

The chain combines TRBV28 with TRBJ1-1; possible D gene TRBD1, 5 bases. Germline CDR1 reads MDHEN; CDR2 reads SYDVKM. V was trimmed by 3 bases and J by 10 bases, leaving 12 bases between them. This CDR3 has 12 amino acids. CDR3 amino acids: CASSLGQGGAFF. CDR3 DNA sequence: TGTGCCAGCAGTTTGGGGCAGGGCGGAGCTTTCTTT.

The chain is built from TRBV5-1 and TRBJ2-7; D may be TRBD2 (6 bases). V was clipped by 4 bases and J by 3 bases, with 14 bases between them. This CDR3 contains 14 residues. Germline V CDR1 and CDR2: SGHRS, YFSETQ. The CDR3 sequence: CASSRELAGYEQYF. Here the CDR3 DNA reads TGCGCCAGCAGCCGCGAACTAGCTGGCTACGAGCAGTACTTC.

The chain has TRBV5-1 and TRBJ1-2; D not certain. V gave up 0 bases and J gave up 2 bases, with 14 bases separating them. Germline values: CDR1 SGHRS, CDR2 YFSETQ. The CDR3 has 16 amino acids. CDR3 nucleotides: TGCGCCAGCAGCTTGGCCCCGGGAAACCTGAACTATGGCTACACCTTC. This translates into CASSLAPGNLNYGYTF.

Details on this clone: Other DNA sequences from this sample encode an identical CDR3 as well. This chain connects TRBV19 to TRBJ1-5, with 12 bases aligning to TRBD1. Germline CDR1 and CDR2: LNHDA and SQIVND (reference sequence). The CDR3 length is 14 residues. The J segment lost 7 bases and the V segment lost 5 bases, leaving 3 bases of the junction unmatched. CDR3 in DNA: TGTGCCAGTAGTGGGACAGGGGGCGGGCAGCCCCAGCATTTT. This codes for CASSGTGGGQPQHF. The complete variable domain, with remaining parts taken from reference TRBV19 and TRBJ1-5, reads DGGITQSPKYLFRKEGQNVTLSCEQNLNHDAMYWYRQDPGQGLRLIYYSQIVNDFQKGDIAEGYSVSREKKESFPLTVTSAQKNPTAFYLCASSGTGGGQPQHFGDGTRLSIL.

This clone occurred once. CDR3 sequence (DNA): TGCAGCGCCGAAGGAGACGGGGGAGGAGAGCAGTACTTC. Protein: CSAEGDGGGEQYF. The genes are TRBV29-1 and TRBJ2-7; D perhaps matches TRBD2 (6 bases). The CDR3 is 13 amino acids. Trimming removed 7 bases at V and 7 bases at J, with 20 bases between. The germline V gene encodes CDR1 SQVTM and CDR2 ANQGSEA.

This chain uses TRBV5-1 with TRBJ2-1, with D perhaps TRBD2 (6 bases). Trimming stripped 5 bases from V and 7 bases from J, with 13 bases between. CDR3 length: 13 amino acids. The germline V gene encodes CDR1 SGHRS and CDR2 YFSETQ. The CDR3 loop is CASSLLASNEQFF. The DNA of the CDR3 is TGCGCCAGCAGTCTACTAGCTTCGAATGAGCAGTTCTTC.